This entry is about one T cell receptor beta chain. Its antigen is still unknown. These data are taken from a study of cytomegalovirus exposure and HLA in healthy donors. The study, taken as a whole, reports: Rare TCR sequences dominated, though some public TCRs recurred in many donors. In a later analysis, CMV-associated beta chains were mostly HLA-associated, it appeared.

60 Vbeta and 13 Jbeta primers were used in PCR. Clones were read by immunoSEQ multiplex PCR, and TCRdb kept only the in-frame ones, dropping some. Of over 150,000 clones listed, roughly 89% are singletons. The CDR3 covers 16 residues. The clonotype originates from a woman aged 30 to 39 in good health and CMV-seronegative. The chain couples TRBV21-1 to TRBJ1-4; the listed D gene, TRBD1, was not tested against the DNA. TRBV21-1 is flagged as a pseudogene. The sample was PBMCs. CDR3 sequence: CASSKYRGRANEKLFF. CDR3 coding DNA: TGTGCCAGCAGCAAATATAGGGGCAGGGCTAATGAAAAACTGTTTTTT.